The clone carrying this T cell receptor (beta chain) came up a few times. Its antigen is currently unknown. Primers used in a second PCR of roughly 6 to 11 cycles were a sample-barcoded 5' primer and a J-beta primer mix. Every molecule of cDNA carried a tag from a template-switch adaptor with 12 random nucleotides. MiXCR, applied by TCRdb to the 5' RACE reads, yields one record per CDR3 protein. The repertoire holds 1.5 million to 1.8 million distinct CDR3 sequences, with roughly two fifths as singletons. Germline V CDR1 and CDR2: MNHEY, SMNVEV (reference sequence). V was clipped by 2 bases and J by 5 bases, with 12 bases between them. CDR3 length equals 15 residues. The sample originates from a study of blood T cells in healthy people across ages. Study findings and constraints: TCR beta diversity, measured per million T cells, fell in a roughly linear way with age.

The sequence came from a woman aged 18-35 years in good health. The V and J genes are TRBV27 and TRBJ2-2, with D unclear. The sample was blood. The DNA of the CDR3 is TGTGCCAGCAGTTTAAGTGGTCACGCTACCGGGGAGCTGTTTTTT. Its translation is CASSLSGHATGELFF.